This T cell receptor beta chain was retrieved from a study of tumor-infiltrating lymphocytes in primary liver carcinoma. Study-wide context: The patients comprised men and women between the ages of 30 and 69 years. General study points: Significantly larger top-250-clone fractions were found in tumors than in blood (p = 0.039).

Co-extracted RNA and DNA came from roughly 21-30 mg of unsorted bulk tissue. All patients had surgically resected primary liver carcinoma. Over 80% of the cells in every tumor sample were viable tumor cells. The researchers produced TCR beta cDNA from roughly 550 ng total RNA with a constant-region primer. Slightly modified ARM-PCR served as the procedure for the TCR beta libraries. These libraries came from three rounds of nested multiplex PCR. Rounds one and two of PCR, each of roughly 11 cycles, were primed with TRBV1-TRBV30 forward primers and a C-beta reverse primer. A single record per CDR3 protein comes from TCRdb applying MiXCR to the multiplex PCR reads. Of tens of thousands of distinct CDR3 sequences detected, around 70% appear once; the ten largest clones hold roughly a fifth. Worth noting for this clonotype: Its specificity is unknown.

The CDR3 extends over 16 amino acids. The V end was cut by 5 bases, the J end by 6 bases, with 20 bases between. Germline V gene data show CDR1 as SGHTA and CDR2 as FQGTGA. The V call is TRBV7-3, the J call TRBJ2-1; D is possibly TRBD1 (5 bases). This receptor was taken from a man aged 35 to 55 with primary liver carcinoma and hepatitis B virus infection. The sequenced sample consisted of liver tumor tissue from sampling region 1. Subset: tumor region T1, superior pole. This chain's CDR3 is CASSPRWGPVGNEQFF. DNA for the CDR3: TGTGCCAGCAGCCCCCGCTGGGGCCCCGTTGGCAATGAGCAGTTCTTC. Using reference TRBV7-3 and TRBJ2-1 for the parts outside the CDR3, the full variable domain is GAGVSQTPSNKVTEKGKYVELRCDPISGHTALYWYRQSLGQGPEFLIYFQGTGAADDSGLPNDRFFAVRPEGSVSTLKIQRTERGDSAVYLCASSPRWGPVGNEQFFGPGTRLTVL.